This T cell receptor beta chain emerged from a study of graft-versus-host responses after intestinal transplantation. Study overall: Following induction with anti-thymocyte globulin, all recipients were given tacrolimus and steroids for about three years.

Broader study findings: Early post-transplant HvG declines were associated with peak circulating GvH clone levels.

Assay used: immunoSEQ multiplex PCR; TCRdb lists only in-frame clones, some missing. The table lists just over 15,000 clones, about 34% of them singletons. Proliferating CFSE-low CD3+CD4+ and CD3+CD8+ responders were sorted post-reaction. The source was alloreactive CD4+ T cells from a mixed lymphocyte reaction culture, collected before intestinal transplant. The subset here: CFSE-low proliferating T cells sorted from roughly 6-day pre-transplant mixed lymphocyte reaction (GvH or HvG direction). This clonotype was sampled from a human patient who received an intestinal transplant.

CDR3 nucleotides: TGTGCCAGCAGCTTGCTTGACCCTAGACAGAAAAACATTCAGTACTTC. Translated: CASSLLDPRQKNIQYF. This rearrangement joins TRBV5-6 to TRBJ2-4; weak D call: TRBD1 (5 bases). V lost 1 base to trimming and J lost 4 bases, with 15 bases between them. Per germline, CDR1 SGHDT and CDR2 YYEEEE. This CDR3 comprises 16 residues.